This T cell receptor (beta chain) was retrieved from a study of T-cell reconstitution after alpha-beta-depleted transplantation in children. General study points: After transplant, high TCRbeta diversity at day 60 in some patients arose from surviving recipient T cells and thymic progenitors. From newly produced T cells came most of the T-cell counts and diversity one year after transplant. About two months after transplant, alpha-beta T cells reportedly came from several hundred expanded graft clones.

In germline, CDR1 is SGHNT, CDR2 YYREEE (reference sequence). The CDR3 contains 14 residues. V gave up 1 base and J gave up 4 bases, with 12 bases separating them. Using unique molecular identifiers, the investigators prepared the TCRbeta library. Using its own MiXCR run on the PCR reads, TCRdb lists one record per CDR3 protein. This sample has under 300,000 distinct CDR3 sequences, with roughly 10% found just once. In the case of this clonotype: Its antigen is unknown. Since a much larger clone is just one base distant, this may be a read error.

The sequencing used peripheral blood, collected 180 days after TCRalphabeta/CD19-depleted stem cell transplant. The chain uses TRBV5-4 and TRBJ2-7; no clear D gene. This sequence was found in a male patient under 10 years old who had a stem cell transplant for chronic granulomatous disease, so the T cells may come from the graft donor. DNA of the CDR3: TGTGCCAGCAGCTTGATTTACAAGGGATACGAGCAGTACTTC. Its protein is CASSLIYKGYEQYF.